Presented here are 22 T cell receptor beta chains from one specimen sequenced in a study of sequential checkpoint blockade in melanoma. Sequencing was performed with immunoSEQ multiplex PCR; in TCRdb, only in-frame clones are kept and a portion is missing. The table has over 10,000 clones, more than 75% seen once. Treatment indicated: randomized to nivolumab then ipilimumab (arm A) or the reverse (arm B). Material: CD8+ T cells sorted from blood (inferred from file names), obtained from a patient given nivolumab and ipilimumab in sequence. The receptors shown here come from a human donor with melanoma.

This clone has a handful of counts. The CDR3 nucleotides are TGTGCCAGTAGTGCCCTGGGGACACGGGAAGAAAAACTGTTTTTT. It translates to CASSALGTREEKLFF. V and J are TRBV19 and TRBJ1-4, with D possibly matching TRBD1 (6 bases). CDR3 length: 15 residues. Germline V gives CDR1 LNHDA, CDR2 SQIVND (reference sequence). V lost 5 bases to trimming and J lost 8 bases, with 18 bases between them.

V is TRBV19 and J is TRBJ2-3; weak D call: TRBD2 (6 bases). This CDR3 region has 15 residues. V lost 7 bases and J lost 1, with 15 bases in between. Germline CDR1 and CDR2: LNHDA and SQIVND (reference sequence). CDR3 sequence (DNA): TGTGCCAGTAACCCTATGGGGGGAGGCACAGATACGCAGTATTTT. Encoded protein: CASNPMGGGTDTQYF.

J is TRBJ2-1 and V is TRBV6-1; tentative D call: TRBD2 (6 bases). The CDR3 is 16 residues long. The V gene's germline CDR1 is MNHNS and CDR2 SASEGT. Trimming removed 2 bases from V and 3 bases from J, with 14 bases in between. The CDR3 sequence: CASSENGLGGYNEQFF. DNA of the CDR3: TGTGCCAGCAGTGAAAACGGCTTGGGAGGCTACAATGAGCAGTTCTTC.

The chain carries TRBV7-2 and TRBJ1-1; D perhaps matches TRBD1 (5 bases). This CDR3 spans 16 amino acids. CDR1 and CDR2 (germline): SGHTA, FQGNSA. V was cut by 3 bases and J by 0 bases, with 14 bases left in between. For the CDR3, the DNA is TGTGCCAGCAGCTTGGGGCGGGGCAAACTGAACACTGAAGCTTTCTTT. Amino acid sequence: CASSLGRGKLNTEAFF.

The CDR3 protein is CASSRRQGAWEQYF. CDR3 DNA sequence: TGTGCCAGCAGTCGACGACAGGGGGCATGGGAGCAGTACTTC. This chain connects TRBV27 to TRBJ2-7; 10 bases are a match to TRBD1. V lost 5 bases to trimming and J lost 7 bases; unmatched junction nucleotides: 8. Germline V gene sequence: CDR1 MNHEY, CDR2 SMNVEV (reference sequence). The length of the CDR3 is 14 residues.

The chain has TRBV9 and TRBJ1-6; TRBD1 agrees at 10 bases. This CDR3 region has 14 residues. Trimming cost V 2 bases and J 10 bases; bases outside gene matches: 3. CDR1 is SGDLS, CDR2 YYNGEE, per germline. The CDR3 nucleotides read TGTGCCAGCAGCGTGGGACAGGGGCCATCACCCCTCCACTTT. It is translated as CASSVGQGPSPLHF.

In nucleotides, the CDR3 is TGTGCCAGCAGTTCCGTGAGGACAGGGATAACCTACGAGCAGTACTTC. Translation: CASSSVRTGITYEQYF. The chain combines TRBV28 with TRBJ2-7; 8 bases line up with TRBD1. Germline CDR1 and CDR2: MDHEN and SYDVKM. This CDR3 has 16 residues. The junction had 10 bases not matched to a gene; V was cut back by 4 bases and J by 2 bases.

V usage is TRBV11-2 and J usage is TRBJ2-7; 12 bases map to TRBD2. The V gene's germline CDR1 is SGHAT and CDR2 FQNNGV. The CDR3 length is 15 residues. The trim removed 4 bases at V and 3 bases at J, leaving 4 bases unmatched. In DNA form, the CDR3 reads TGTGCCAGCAGCTCCGCGACTAGCGGGGGCTACGAGCAGTACTTC. This codes for CASSSATSGGYEQYF.

The V gene is TRBV6-5, the J gene TRBJ2-3; possible D gene TRBD1, 5 bases. The length of the CDR3 is 14 residues. Trimming pared 2 bases from V and 3 bases from J, leaving 9 bases between. Germline CDR1 MNHEY, CDR2 SVGAGI. The CDR3 loop reads CASSYGARTDTQYF. The CDR3, as DNA: TGTGCCAGCAGTTACGGGGCTAGGACAGATACGCAGTATTTT.

In this sample, this clone turned up a few times. The V gene is TRBV18, the J gene TRBJ1-4; a possible D gene is TRBD1 (6 bases). Germline loops: CDR1 KGHSH, CDR2 LQKENI. This CDR3 comprises 16 residues. V shed 4 bases and J shed 0 bases, with 12 bases lying between them. Written as DNA, the CDR3 is TGTGCCAGCTCACGGGGGGGCCCGACAACTAATGAAAAACTGTTTTTT. Encoded protein: CASSRGGPTTNEKLFF.

This clone was observed a single time. The chain links TRBV27 to TRBJ2-3, with 10 bases fitting TRBD1. V dropped 7 bases and J dropped 5; count of bases not matched to a gene: 9. CDR1 and CDR2 from the germline V gene are MNHEY and SMNVEV (reference sequence). The CDR3 sequence is 15 residues long. This chain's CDR3 is CASTAGTGVEDTQYF. The CDR3, as DNA: TGTGCCAGCACCGCCGGGACAGGGGTTGAAGATACGCAGTATTTT.

This clone appeared a few times. This likely reflects a read error, since a far larger clone is one base away. The chain couples TRBV27 to TRBJ1-5, with TRBD1 identical over 8 bases. The CDR3 loop spans 15 amino acids. The V gene's germline CDR1 is MNHEY and CDR2 SMNVEV (reference sequence). CDR3 region: CATRLGQAPNQTQHF. The CDR3 DNA reads TGTGCCACCCGACTGGGACAGGCTCCCAATCAGACCCAGCATTTT.

This chain links TRBV7-9 with TRBJ2-4; 11 nucleotides align to TRBD2. The CDR3 consists of 16 residues. The ends lost 3 bases at V and 3 bases at J; junction bases unmatched: 4. Per germline, CDR1 SEHNR and CDR2 FQNEAQ (reference sequence). DNA for the CDR3: TGTGCCAGCAGCTTGGTTAGCGGGGGGGTCAAAAACATTCAGTACTTC. Residues: CASSLVSGGVKNIQYF.

This CDR3 is CAILRGSGSQDTQYF. The CDR3 region has the DNA TGTGCCATCCTGCGGGGTAGCGGGAGTCAGGATACGCAGTATTTT. The V call is TRBV10-3, the J call TRBJ2-3; 9 bases line up with TRBD2. The CDR3 is 15 amino acids. Looked up from germline, CDR1 is ENHRY and CDR2 is SYGVKD. The V gene end was trimmed by 8 bases and the J gene end by 6 bases; junction bases not matched to a gene: 12.

This chain joins TRBV6-5 and TRBJ2-3; 7 positions match TRBD2. The junction had 4 bases not matched to a gene; V was cut back by 2 bases and J by 2 bases. This CDR3 region has 15 residues. Germline loops: CDR1 MNHEY, CDR2 SVGAGI. The CDR3 DNA is TGTGCCAGCAGTTACGTGGCGGGGGACACAGATACGCAGTATTTT. Its protein product is CASSYVAGDTDTQYF.

The chain has TRBV11-3 and TRBJ2-3; TRBD2 might be the D (6 bases). Germline V gene lookup returns CDR1 SGHNT and CDR2 YENEEA. The CDR3 spans 15 residues. With 2 bases removed from V and 5 bases from J, the gap between germline ends came to 14 bases. The CDR3 here is CASSLSAGSVDTQYF. DNA of the CDR3: TGTGCCAGCAGCTTAAGTGCGGGGTCGGTAGATACGCAGTATTTT.

The chain links TRBV27 to TRBJ2-1; D is perhaps TRBD2 (5 bases). V was cut by 9 bases and J by 3 bases, with 9 bases left in between. In germline, CDR1 is MNHEY, CDR2 SMNVEV (reference sequence). The CDR3 extends over 12 amino acids. CDR3 bases: TGTGCCAGTTCCGGGGACTACAATGAGCAGTTCTTC. It specifies CASSGDYNEQFF.

The chain's CDR3 is CASQQDSYNSPLHF. CDR3 nucleotides: TGTGCCAGCCAACAGGACTCCTATAATTCACCCCTCCACTTT. V is TRBV9 and J is TRBJ1-6, with D possibly being TRBD1 (5 bases). Trimming removed 7 bases at V and 0 bases at J, with 8 bases between. Germline V CDR1 and CDR2: SGDLS, YYNGEE. The CDR3 totals 14 residues.

V gene TRBV7-3 combines with J gene TRBJ2-5; D remains unclear. The DNA end lines up better with TRBJ2-7; the J call may be wrong. Per germline, CDR1 SGHTA and CDR2 FQGTGA. This CDR3 region has 13 residues. The CDR3 spells CASSLSGAYEQYF. The CDR3 region has the DNA TGTGCCAGCAGCTTATCTGGGGCCTACGAGCAGTACTTC.

The V gene is TRBV2, the J gene TRBJ2-7; 10 nucleotides agree with TRBD2. The CDR3 runs to 20 residues. The junction had 18 bases not matched to a gene; V was cut back by 4 bases and J by 0 bases. Germline V gene sequence: CDR1 SNHLY, CDR2 FYNNEI. The CDR3 nucleotides read TGTGCCAGCAGTGCCCTTTCTAGCGGGAGTCAAATTAAGGGCTCCTACGAGCAGTACTTC. Its translation is CASSALSSGSQIKGSYEQYF.

The chain has TRBV9 and TRBJ2-7; a weak D match, TRBD2 (6 bases). Germline V gene data show CDR1 as SGDLS and CDR2 as YYNGEE. There are 14 residues in the CDR3. V gave up 3 bases and J gave up 6 bases, with 16 bases separating them. The CDR3 protein is CASSDSGSKGEQYF. DNA of the CDR3: TGTGCCAGCAGCGATAGCGGTTCCAAGGGCGAGCAGTACTTC. The full variable domain, its missing parts supplied by reference TRBV9 and TRBJ2-7, is DSGVTQTPKHLITATGQRVTLRCSPRSGDLSVYWYQQSLDQGLQFLIQYYNGEERAKGNILERFSAQQFPDLHSELNLSSLELGDSALYFCASSDSGSKGEQYFGPGTRLTVT.

This clone appeared once. V and J are TRBV6-1 and TRBJ1-3; 11 positions match TRBD1. V was clipped by 3 bases and J by 4 bases; unmatched bases: 5. The CDR3 has 16 amino acids. The V gene's germline CDR1 is MNHNS and CDR2 SASEGT. This CDR3 is CASSEDRGLAGNTIYF. For the CDR3, the DNA is TGTGCCAGCAGTGAGGACAGGGGGCTGGCGGGAAACACCATATATTTT.